The clone carrying this TCR beta chain was detected only a few times. The target antigen is unknown. V was pared by 3 bases and J by 2 bases, with 10 bases between. Per germline, CDR1 DFQATT and CDR2 SNEGSKA (reference sequence). This CDR3 is 13 amino acids long. RNA transcripts provided the source from which TCR beta CDR3 regions were amplified. Primed by the HTBI set, a first-round RT-PCR was run on the TCR CDR3. TCRdb re-called the multiplex PCR reads with MiXCR, one entry per CDR3 protein. The sample holds about 640,000 distinct CDR3 sequences; less than 25% are singletons and the top ten take around a third. Exclusions: uncontrolled infection, other autoimmune disease, pregnancy, lactation. Clinical symptoms, serum thyroxine, TRAb, thyroid ultrasound and orbital computed tomography informed diagnoses. This entry comes from a study of T cells in Graves' hyperthyroidism and ophthalmopathy. Study-wide results and caveats: In blood, most of the thyroid clonotypes expanded above 0.001 were also present.

The receptor was derived from a man younger than 40 with Graves' ophthalmopathy. Sequencing was done on a sample of blood. The chain uses TRBV20-1 and TRBJ2-5; D might be TRBD1 (5 bases). CDR3 nucleotides: TGCAGTGCTAGCAGGGTGTTTCAAGAGACCCAGTACTTC. Its translation: CSASRVFQETQYF.